A single sample gave rise to the 14 T cell receptor beta chains below, sequenced in a study of T cells after yellow fever vaccination. In TCRdb, the 5' RACE reads were re-called with MiXCR into one record per CDR3 protein. The sample includes about 630,000 distinct CDR3 sequences, approximately 13% seen only once; the top ten take about 16%. Material: PBMCs, obtained on the day of the yellow fever booster vaccination. The source of these receptors is a man aged 30 to 45 who received the YFV17D yellow fever vaccine.

The CDR3: CASTSEFYEQYF. Here the CDR3 DNA reads TGTGCCAGCACCTCAGAGTTCTACGAGCAGTACTTC. The V and J genes are TRBV6-6 and TRBJ2-7; no clear D gene. Trimming removed 7 bases at V and 3 bases at J, with 10 bases between. The CDR3 covers 12 residues. Germline CDR1 reads MNHNY; CDR2 reads SVGAGI (reference sequence).

J is TRBJ1-6 and V is TRBV9, with D possibly TRBD1 on 6 matching bases. V lost 3 bases, J lost 7 bases, and 11 bases lay in between. The CDR3 totals 14 residues. Germline V gene sequence: CDR1 SGDLS, CDR2 YYNGEE. For the CDR3, the DNA is TGTGCCAGCAGCGCGGGACACACAAATTCACCCCTCCACTTT. Translation gives CASSAGHTNSPLHF.

This clonotype was observed a handful of times. The chain couples TRBV20-1 to TRBJ1-2; D possibly corresponds to TRBD1 (6 bases). V was pared by 2 bases and J by 4 bases, with 14 bases between. CDR1 is DFQATT and CDR2 is SNEGSKA in the germline V gene (reference sequence). CDR3 length: 14 residues. The CDR3 DNA is TGCAGTGCTAGACGCTCAGGGGAAGGCTATGGCTACACCTTC. Encoded protein: CSARRSGEGYGYTF.

The chain is built from TRBV4-3 and TRBJ2-5; TRBD2 matches at 8 bases. V gave up 4 bases and J gave up 7 bases; unmatched junction bases: 14. Germline loops: CDR1 LGHNA, CDR2 YSLEER. The CDR3 length is 16 residues. The CDR3 DNA reads as TGCGCCAGCAGCCCCGGGGGTAGCGGGACCTCAGGGACCCAGTACTTC. Translating it yields CASSPGGSGTSGTQYF.

The chain uses TRBV3-1 and TRBJ2-3; D is unresolved. Germline V gene lookup returns CDR1 LGHDT and CDR2 YNNKEL (reference sequence). The V gene lost 2 bases and the J gene lost 5 bases, with 17 bases spanning the gap. The CDR3 length is 16 residues. The chain's CDR3 is CASSQRGGQLEDTQYF. In DNA, the CDR3 is TGTGCCAGCAGCCAAAGAGGTGGGCAACTTGAAGATACGCAGTATTTT.

The chain is built from TRBV29-1 and TRBJ2-4; D may correspond to TRBD1 or TRBD2 (5 bases each). The V and J ends lost 7 bases and 0 bases respectively, with 19 bases between them. The CDR3 spans 16 residues. Germline CDR1 reads SQVTM; CDR2 reads ANQGSEA. CDR3: CSALNRDAKAKNIQYF. CDR3 nucleotides: TGCAGCGCCCTGAACCGGGACGCAAAAGCCAAAAACATTCAGTACTTC.

J is TRBJ2-7 and V is TRBV12-3 or TRBV12-4, with TRBD2 matching 7 bases. With V trimmed by 6 bases and J by 4 bases, 12 bases remained unmatched. This CDR3 spans 15 amino acids. The CDR3 DNA reads as TGTGCCAGCAGACCTAGCGGAAAAGGGTCATACGAGCAGTACTTC. Encoded protein: CASRPSGKGSYEQYF.

The table lists this clonotype with many counts. This chain links TRBV12-3 or TRBV12-4 with TRBJ2-3; D is ambiguous. Between the trimmed V and J ends, which lost 5 bases and 2 bases, there was a span of 8 bases. This CDR3 contains 13 residues. The CDR3 here is CASSRQITDTQYF. For the CDR3, the DNA is TGTGCCAGCAGTCGCCAAATCACAGATACGCAGTATTTT.

This chain links TRBV28 with TRBJ1-2; a weak D match, TRBD1 (5 bases). Germline CDR1 MDHEN, CDR2 SYDVKM. The V end lost 1 base, the J end lost 5 bases, and 11 bases lay between the germline ends. The CDR3 runs to 14 residues. The CDR3 sequence: CASSLSRGGYGYTF. DNA for the CDR3: TGTGCCAGCAGTTTATCTCGGGGGGGATATGGCTACACCTTC.

This clonotype was seen only a few times. V and J are TRBV5-1 and TRBJ2-4; TRBD2 aligns across 9 bases. J lost 1 base, V lost 4 bases, and 9 bases had no gene match. Germline V gene sequence: CDR1 SGHRS, CDR2 YFSETQ. The CDR3 sequence is 17 residues long. The CDR3 region is CASSPRLADGAKNIQYF. The CDR3 nucleotides read TGCGCCAGCAGCCCGAGACTAGCGGATGGGGCCAAAAACATTCAGTACTTC. The full variable domain, rest sourced from reference TRBV5-1 and TRBJ2-4, is KAGVTQTPRYLIKTRGQQVTLSCSPISGHRSVSWYQQTPGQGLQFLFEYFSETQRNKGNFPGRFSGRQFSNSRSEMNVSTLELGDSALYLCASSPRLADGAKNIQYFGAGTRLSVL.

The table lists this clonotype with many counts. The chain couples TRBV5-1 to TRBJ2-6; 7 bases match TRBD1. Germline values: CDR1 SGHRS, CDR2 YFSETQ. V lost 0 bases, J lost 1 base, and 1 base stayed unmatched. The CDR3 extends over 16 amino acids. Here the CDR3 reads CASSLVQGSGANVLTF. The CDR3 coding sequence is TGCGCCAGCAGCTTGGTACAGGGGTCTGGGGCCAACGTCCTGACTTTC.

This clonotype was observed a handful of times. The V and J genes are TRBV20-1 and TRBJ2-7; 8 nucleotides agree with TRBD1. CDR3 size: 14 residues. V was pared by 6 bases and J by 4 bases, with 11 bases of the junction left unmatched. CDR1 and CDR2 from the germline V gene are DFQATT and SNEGSKA (reference sequence). CDR3 residues: CSANGQGTDYEQYF. CDR3 nucleotides: TGCAGTGCAAATGGACAGGGTACCGATTACGAGCAGTACTTC.

This clonotype was counted a few times. The chain couples TRBV5-1 to TRBJ2-7, with 7 positions matching TRBD2. Germline V lookup: CDR1 SGHRS, CDR2 YFSETQ. Losses at the gene ends were 3 bases for V and 1 base for J; bases not matched to a gene: 7. This CDR3 comprises 15 residues. The CDR3: CASSSGLVGSYEQYF. Written as DNA, the CDR3 is TGCGCCAGCAGCTCCGGACTAGTCGGGTCCTACGAGCAGTACTTC. Full variable domain (remainder filled in from reference TRBV5-1 and TRBJ2-7): KAGVTQTPRYLIKTRGQQVTLSCSPISGHRSVSWYQQTPGQGLQFLFEYFSETQRNKGNFPGRFSGRQFSNSRSEMNVSTLELGDSALYLCASSSGLVGSYEQYFGPGTRLTVT.

This clonotype came up once. The V and J genes are TRBV5-1 and TRBJ2-5; the D gene could be TRBD1 or TRBD2 (5 bases each). Germline V gene sequence: CDR1 SGHRS, CDR2 YFSETQ. The CDR3 sequence is 15 residues long. The ends were cut back, 4 bases at V and 1 base at J, with 14 bases in the middle. In DNA, the CDR3 is TGCGCCAGCAGCCCGGCAGGGAGATTCCAAGAGACCCAGTACTTC. Its protein product is CASSPAGRFQETQYF. The full variable domain, completed using reference TRBV5-1 and TRBJ2-5, is KAGVTQTPRYLIKTRGQQVTLSCSPISGHRSVSWYQQTPGQGLQFLFEYFSETQRNKGNFPGRFSGRQFSNSRSEMNVSTLELGDSALYLCASSPAGRFQETQYFGPGTRLLVL.